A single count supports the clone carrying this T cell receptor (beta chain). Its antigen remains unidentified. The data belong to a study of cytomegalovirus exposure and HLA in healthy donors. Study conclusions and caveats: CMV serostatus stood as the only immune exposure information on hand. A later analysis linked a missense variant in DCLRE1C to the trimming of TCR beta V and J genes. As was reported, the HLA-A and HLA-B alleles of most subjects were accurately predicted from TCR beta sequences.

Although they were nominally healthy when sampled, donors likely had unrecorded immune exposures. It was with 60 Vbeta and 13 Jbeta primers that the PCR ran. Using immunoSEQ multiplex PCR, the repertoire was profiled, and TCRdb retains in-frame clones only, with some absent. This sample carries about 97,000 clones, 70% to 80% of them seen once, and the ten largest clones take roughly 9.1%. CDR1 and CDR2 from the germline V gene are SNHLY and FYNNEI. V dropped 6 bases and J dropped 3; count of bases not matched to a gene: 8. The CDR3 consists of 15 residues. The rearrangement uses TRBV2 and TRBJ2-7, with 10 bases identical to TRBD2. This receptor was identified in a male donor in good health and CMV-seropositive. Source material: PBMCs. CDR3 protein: CASRTGTSARYEQYF. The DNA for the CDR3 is TGTGCCAGCAGAACCGGGACTAGCGCCCGCTACGAGCAGTACTTC.